The present TCR beta chain was sequenced within a study (TCRdb year 2016). This clonotype was picked up many times. This clone's antigen is unknown. Per-nucleotide qualities are absent, and no much larger clonotype sits a single base away. Library method: RT-PCR. TCRdb names Illumina MiSeq as the instrument used. TCRdb redid the processing of the public reads, applying fastp at Q25 and MiXCR, and retained in-frame beta chains. Identical CDR3 proteins give one entry, which carries the most common genes and DNA. Within this sample are around 700,000 distinct CDR3 sequences, with approximately 14% of them counted one time only. The ten largest clonotypes hold 3.6% of the sample. This TCR was recovered from a female donor in good health, serving as a healthy control. Sequenced input: memory CD4+ T cells from blood.

The CDR3 corresponds to CAISAGQGVYEQYF. DNA sequence: TGTGCCATCAGCGCGGGACAGGGGGTCTACGAGCAGTACTTC. The rearrangement combines TRBV10-3 with TRBJ2-7; a stretch of 11 junction bases matches TRBD1. V is trimmed back by 6 bases and J by 3 bases, and the junction contains 4 bases that no gene match accounts for. From cysteine to phenylalanine, the CDR3 is 14 amino acids long. CDR3 DNA is the only sequence kept; it has 42 bases, read in frame from the first base. CDR1 and CDR2 (ENHRY, SYGVKD) derive from the germline V gene.